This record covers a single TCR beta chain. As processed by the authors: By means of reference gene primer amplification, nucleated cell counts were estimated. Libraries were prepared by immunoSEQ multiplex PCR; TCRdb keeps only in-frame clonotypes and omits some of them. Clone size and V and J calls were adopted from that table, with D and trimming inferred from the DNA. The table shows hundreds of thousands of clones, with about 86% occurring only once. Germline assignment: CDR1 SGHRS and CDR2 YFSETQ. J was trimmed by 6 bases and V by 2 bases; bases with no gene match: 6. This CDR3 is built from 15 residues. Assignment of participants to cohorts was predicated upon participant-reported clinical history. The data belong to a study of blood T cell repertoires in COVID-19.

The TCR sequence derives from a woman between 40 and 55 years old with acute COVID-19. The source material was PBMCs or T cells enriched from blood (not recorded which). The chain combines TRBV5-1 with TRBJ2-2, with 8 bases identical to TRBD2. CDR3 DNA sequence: TGCGCCAGCAGCTTAGCGGGAGCTTACGCCGGGGAGCTGTTTTTT. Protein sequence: CASSLAGAYAGELFF.